These 13 T cell receptor beta chains share one sample of origin, sequenced in a study of early T cells in non-severe SARS-CoV-2 infection. MiXCR, run by TCRdb on the 5' RACE reads, gives a single entry per CDR3 protein. The table includes over 35,000 distinct CDR3 sequences, roughly 6.2% detected once. Sequences were derived from whole blood, sampled at baseline. The receptors were sampled from an adult who was a healthcare worker with PCR-confirmed SARS-CoV-2 infection or an uninfected control (not recorded which).

This clonotype occurred a few times. The chain has TRBV6-1 and TRBJ1-5; D possibly corresponds to TRBD1 (6 bases). The V end lost 6 bases, the J end lost 3 bases, and 15 bases lay between the germline ends. There are 15 residues in the CDR3. CDR1 is MNHNS, CDR2 SASEGT, per germline. As DNA, the CDR3 is TGTGCCAGCAGGAAATTCACAGGGAACAATCAGCCCCAGCATTTT. Its protein is CASRKFTGNNQPQHF.

This clonotype was counted only a few times. The CDR3 reads CASNPTAQIGYTF. The CDR3 coding sequence is TGTGCCAGCAACCCCACCGCCCAAATTGGCTACACCTTC. The chain combines TRBV7-2 with TRBJ1-2; D not resolved. V was cut by 7 bases and J by 7 bases, with 16 bases left in between. CDR3 length: 13 amino acids. Germline CDR1 reads SGHTA; CDR2 reads FQGNSA. Together with reference TRBV7-2 and TRBJ1-2, the CDR3 gives the full variable domain: GAGVSQSPSNKVTEKGKDVELRCDPISGHTALYWYRQSLGQGLEFLIYFQGNSAPDKSGLPSDRFSAERTGGSVSTLTIQRTQQEDSAVYLCASNPTAQIGYTFGSGTRLTVV.

This clonotype has a handful of counts. The chain couples TRBV5-5 to TRBJ1-4; maybe TRBD1 (5 bases). V shed 5 bases and J shed 4 bases, with 21 bases lying between them. The CDR3 is 17 residues long. The germline V gene encodes CDR1 SGHKS and CDR2 YYEKEE (reference sequence). This chain's CDR3 is CASSLNPGRQINEKLFF. CDR3 DNA: TGTGCCAGCAGTTTAAACCCGGGACGCCAGATTAATGAAAAACTGTTTTTT.

This clonotype turned up a few times. This chain links TRBV20-1 with TRBJ1-1; no reliable D call. Germline lookup yields CDR1 DFQATT and CDR2 SNEGSKA (reference sequence). This CDR3 has 13 amino acids. Trimming pared 5 bases from V and 3 bases from J, leaving 13 bases between. The CDR3 DNA reads TGCAGTGCTTCGGGGTCCCCGTACACTGAAGCTTTCTTT. It specifies CSASGSPYTEAFF.

At least ten counts were recorded for this clonotype. The gene calls are TRBV28 and TRBJ2-7; D is uncertain. V lost 6 bases, J lost 4 bases, and 7 bases lay in between. Per germline, CDR1 MDHEN and CDR2 SYDVKM. This CDR3 is built from 11 residues. Here the CDR3 DNA reads TGTGCCAGCAGCGCTCCTTACGAGCAGTACTTC. Amino acids: CASSAPYEQYF.

At least ten counts were recorded for this clonotype. V usage is TRBV7-9 and J usage is TRBJ2-2; 8 bases are a match to TRBD1. Germline CDR1 is SEHNR and CDR2 is FQNEAQ (reference sequence). The CDR3 consists of 17 residues. Trimming at V came to 0 bases and at J to 0 bases, leaving 3 bases not matched to a gene. Here the CDR3 reads CASSLARDRPNTGELFF. In DNA form, the CDR3 reads TGTGCCAGCAGCTTAGCCCGGGACAGGCCGAACACCGGGGAGCTGTTTTTT.

J is TRBJ1-2 and V is TRBV29-1, with 9 bases identical to TRBD1. This CDR3 comprises 14 residues. Per germline, CDR1 SQVTM and CDR2 ANQGSEA. V lost 4 bases to trimming and J lost 4 bases; unmatched junction nucleotides: 7. As DNA, the CDR3 is TGCAGCGTTGGTTACAGGGGGCGAGTCTATGGCTACACCTTC. The encoded protein is CSVGYRGRVYGYTF.

A few counts support this clonotype. CDR3 residues: CASRTSGGLGTQYF. Here the CDR3 DNA reads TGTGCCAGCAGGACTAGCGGGGGGCTAGGGACCCAGTACTTC. The gene calls are TRBV6-2 or TRBV6-3 and TRBJ2-5; 13 nucleotides agree with TRBD2. The CDR3 consists of 14 residues. J was trimmed by 7 bases and V by 6 bases; bases with no gene match: 5. Looked up from germline, CDR1 is MNHEY and CDR2 is SVGEGT.

This clonotype was seen ten or more times. The chain joins TRBV20-1 to TRBJ1-1; D gene ambiguous. CDR1 and CDR2 (germline): DFQATT, SNEGSKA (reference sequence). V shed 2 bases and J shed 0 bases, with 10 bases lying between them. The CDR3 has 14 amino acids. CDR3 sequence (DNA): TGCAGTGCTAGACCGGGCGGGATGAACACTGAAGCTTTCTTT. The encoded protein is CSARPGGMNTEAFF.

The table lists this clonotype with many counts. The chain links TRBV3-1 to TRBJ2-1; D not resolved. Trimming stripped 2 bases from V and 0 bases from J, with 5 bases between. This CDR3 is built from 14 residues. In germline, CDR1 is LGHDT, CDR2 YNNKEL (reference sequence). The CDR3 here is CASSQQISYNEQFF. The DNA of the CDR3 is TGTGCCAGCAGCCAACAGATCTCCTACAATGAGCAGTTCTTC.

In its sample, this clonotype was seen many times. V and J are TRBV6-5 and TRBJ1-2; D gene unclear. Trimming pared 0 bases from V and 4 bases from J, leaving 12 bases between. CDR3 size: 15 residues. Germline lookup yields CDR1 MNHEY and CDR2 SVGAGI. CDR3 nucleotides: TGTGCCAGCAGTTACTCGGCGTCCGTCCCCTATGGCTACACCTTC. As protein: CASSYSASVPYGYTF.

This clonotype has a handful of counts. This rearrangement joins TRBV18 to TRBJ2-1; no firm D call. V was cut by 0 bases and J by 8 bases, with 17 bases left in between. Germline assignment: CDR1 KGHSH and CDR2 LQKENI. The CDR3 totals 16 residues. The CDR3, as DNA: TGTGCCAGCTCACCACCGGCTTCCGCTATTATAGATGAGCAGTTCTTC. Its protein product is CASSPPASAIIDEQFF.

Many counts were recorded for this clonotype. V usage is TRBV5-4 and J usage is TRBJ1-1, with D uncertain. The germline gives CDR1 SGHNT, CDR2 YYREEE (reference sequence). Trimming stripped 5 bases from V and 1 base from J, with 15 bases between. The CDR3 extends over 15 amino acids. As DNA, the CDR3 is TGTGCCAGCAGTTCACCTGGACGGCCGAACACTGAAGCTTTCTTT. Amino acid sequence: CASSSPGRPNTEAFF. Based on the CDR3 plus reference TRBV5-4 and TRBJ1-1, the full variable domain is ETGVTQSPTHLIKTRGQQVTLRCSSQSGHNTVSWYQQALGQGPQFIFQYYREEENGRGNFPPRFSGLQFPNYSSELNVNALELDDSALYLCASSSPGRPNTEAFFGQGTRLTVV.